In its sample, the clone carrying this TCR beta chain was seen a few times. Time point meaning: patch test 3, about 24 weeks after DPC sensitization. As for treatment: therapeutic diphenylcyclopropenone sensitization with weekly scalp DPC. Donors, patients with alopecia ranging from 18 to 70 years old and judged suitable for DPC, provided samples. The CDR3 consists of 14 residues. V dropped 0 bases and J dropped 6 bases, with 10 bases sitting between them. CDR1 is LGHDT and CDR2 is YNNKEL in the germline V gene (reference sequence). These data are taken from a study of human T cells and chemical hapten exposure. At the level of the study: DPC 0.01% went on the upper back by patch test, with reading at 6 days.

TCRdb re-called the RACE reads through MiXCR, storing one row per CDR3 protein. The repertoire holds around 200,000 distinct CDR3 sequences, with around 25% as singletons. The TCR was taken from a woman aged 40 to 50 with alopecia areata. Some clones in this sample may be carry-over from other donors' samples. This chain uses TRBV3-1 with TRBJ2-3; possibly TRBD1 or TRBD2 for D (5 bases each). Sequenced material: whole blood, taken in connection with sensitization to the hapten diphenylcyclopropenone (DPC). The CDR3 loop is CASSQDPGRDTQYF. The CDR3 nucleotides are TGTGCCAGCAGCCAAGATCCGGGGCGGGATACGCAGTATTTT.